The next 10 T cell receptor beta chains were all read from a single sample in a study of cytomegalovirus exposure and HLA in healthy donors. Vbeta (60) and Jbeta (13) primers were used in the PCR. Using immunoSEQ multiplex PCR, the repertoire was profiled, and TCRdb retains in-frame clones only, with some absent. The sample consists of 100,000 or so clones, around 68% of them appearing once. Source material: PBMCs. The source is a human donor in good health.

The rearrangement links TRBV19 to TRBJ2-7, with D possibly TRBD2 on 6 matching bases. Germline lookup yields CDR1 LNHDA and CDR2 SQIVND (reference sequence). The CDR3 is 14 amino acids. Trimming pared 9 bases from V and 4 bases from J, leaving 19 bases between. The CDR3 here is CASSPQTSRYEQYF. In DNA form, the CDR3 reads TGTGCCAGCTCCCCCCAGACTAGTCGGTACGAGCAGTACTTC. Complete variable domain (other parts from reference TRBV19 and TRBJ2-7): DGGITQSPKYLFRKEGQNVTLSCEQNLNHDAMYWYRQDPGQGLRLIYYSQIVNDFQKGDIAEGYSVSREKKESFPLTVTSAQKNPTAFYLCASSPQTSRYEQYFGPGTRLTVT.

CDR3 DNA sequence: TGCAGCGTTCTCCGGGACACATCTAACTATGGCTACACCTTC. Encoded protein: CSVLRDTSNYGYTF. The chain uses TRBV29-1 and TRBJ1-2; a weak D match, TRBD1 (6 bases). Trimming cost V 5 bases and J 0 bases, with 13 bases left between them. The CDR3 has 14 amino acids. CDR1 is SQVTM, CDR2 ANQGSEA, per germline. The whole variable domain, remainder taken from reference TRBV29-1 and TRBJ1-2, is SAVISQKPSRDICQRGTSLTIQCQVDSQVTMMFWYRQQPGQSLTLIATANQGSEATYESGFVIDKFPISRPNLTFSTLTVSNMSPEDSSIYLCSVLRDTSNYGYTFGSGTRLTVV.

In its sample, this clone was seen a few times. The chain is built from TRBV5-1 and TRBJ1-4, with a tentative D call TRBD1 (6 bases). V lost 3 bases, J lost 8 bases, and 26 bases lay in between. This CDR3 contains 18 residues. CDR1 and CDR2 (germline): SGHRS, YFSETQ. The CDR3 reads CASSSGIPPDRMGEKLFF. CDR3 bases: TGCGCCAGCAGCTCTGGCATCCCCCCCGACAGGATGGGGGAAAAACTGTTTTTT.

The genes are TRBV27 and TRBJ2-7, with 10 bases matching TRBD2. The CDR3 spans 16 residues. Germline CDR1 and CDR2: MNHEY and SMNVEV (reference sequence). The V gene end was trimmed by 2 bases and the J gene end by 0 bases; junction bases not matched to a gene: 4. For the CDR3, the DNA is TGTGCCAGCAGTTTAGTCGGGACTAGCGTCTCCTACGAGCAGTACTTC. It specifies CASSLVGTSVSYEQYF.

The rearrangement joins TRBV6-1 to TRBJ1-1; TRBD1 matches 8 bases. CDR1 is MNHNS, CDR2 SASEGT, per germline. The CDR3 consists of 14 residues. J was trimmed by 5 bases and V by 6 bases; bases with no gene match: 8. The CDR3 sequence: CASRLDRGVTEAFF. In nucleotides, the CDR3 is TGTGCCAGCAGACTAGACAGGGGTGTGACTGAAGCTTTCTTT.

The J gene is TRBJ2-6, the V gene TRBV5-1, with D possibly being TRBD1 (6 bases). This CDR3 has 18 amino acids. Germline CDR1 and CDR2: SGHRS and YFSETQ. The V end was cut by 0 bases, the J end by 0 bases, with 13 bases between. The CDR3 loop reads CASSLAKGQSSGANVLTF. The CDR3 DNA reads as TGCGCCAGCAGCTTGGCCAAAGGACAGAGCTCTGGGGCCAACGTCCTGACTTTC.

This clone showed up just a few times. The chain combines TRBV7-8 with TRBJ2-7; a weak D match, TRBD1 (5 bases). This CDR3 is built from 14 residues. The V end was cut by 2 bases, the J end by 2 bases, with 10 bases between. CDR1 is SGHVS, CDR2 FQNEAQ, per germline. The chain's CDR3 is CASSLLAGPYEQYF. The CDR3 region has the DNA TGTGCCAGCAGCTTATTGGCAGGGCCCTACGAGCAGTACTTC.

V is TRBV29-1 and J is TRBJ2-7, with TRBD1 matching 9 bases. Per the germline V gene, CDR1 is SQVTM and CDR2 is ANQGSEA. Germline trimming cut 6 bases from V and 4 bases from J; bases unmatched to any gene: 7. CDR3 length equals 13 residues. CDR3 in DNA: TGCAGCGTCCTACAGGGGGCAGGGTACGAGCAGTACTTC. This gives the protein CSVLQGAGYEQYF.

The sample holds one count of this clone. CDR3 loop: CASQYTARNQPQHF. The CDR3 nucleotides read TGTGCCAGCCAATACACAGCACGCAATCAGCCCCAGCATTTT. The rearrangement links TRBV28 to TRBJ1-5; D unclear. This CDR3 is 14 amino acids long. Trimming left V 8 bases short and J 2 bases short, with 13 bases between. Germline CDR1 reads MDHEN; CDR2 reads SYDVKM.

The J gene is TRBJ1-3, the V gene TRBV5-1; possibly TRBD1 for D (6 bases). The V and J ends lost 0 bases and 0 bases respectively, with 13 bases between them. The germline CDR1 and CDR2 sequences are SGHRS and YFSETQ. The CDR3 spans 17 residues. Here the CDR3 DNA reads TGCGCCAGCAGCTTGGTGGGACACGGGAACTCTGGAAACACCATATATTTT. Residues: CASSLVGHGNSGNTIYF.